This T cell receptor (beta chain) was sequenced during a study of cytomegalovirus exposure and HLA in healthy donors. Across the whole study: About 179 million T cells yielded approximately 110 million unique TCR beta sequences in earlier analysis. 81% of approximately 400 genotyped donors fell in the Caucasian-associated ancestry cluster. Study results and limitations: Associated with HLA alleles at 0.05 false discovery rate in a later analysis were 16,951 TCR beta sequences.

Primers: 60 Vbeta forward and 13 Jbeta reverse. Data came from immunoSEQ multiplex PCR; TCRdb stores just in-frame clones and leaves some out. The data contain 150,000 to 200,000 clones, roughly 87% of them singletons. The CDR3 is 15 residues long. J was trimmed by 5 bases and V by 4 bases; bases with no gene match: 6. CDR1 and CDR2 from the germline V gene are SNHLY and FYNNEI. This clone has only one observation. Its antigen is as yet unknown. The chain has TRBV2 and TRBJ2-3; TRBD2 matches at 10 bases. The sample consisted of PBMCs. This clonotype was obtained from a girl less than two years old in good health and CMV-seronegative. In DNA form, the CDR3 reads TGTGCCAGCAGTGTAAGCGGGGGGGCCGGAGATACGCAGTATTTT. Translating gives CASSVSGGAGDTQYF.